Presented here are 15 T cell receptor beta chains from one specimen sequenced in a study of T cells in Graves' hyperthyroidism and ophthalmopathy (dated by TCRdb to the late 2010s). Library preparation used multiplex PCR. TCRdb records Illumina HiSeq 2000 as the sequencer. The TCR beta CDR3 regions were amplified from the RNA transcripts. For the first round of RT-PCR on the TCR CDR3, the HTBI primer set was used together with the Qiagen OneStep RT-PCR kit. In TCRdb, the public reads were trimmed at Q25 with fastp and aligned with MiXCR, with productive beta chains retained. Entries are consolidated by CDR3 protein sequence, retaining the most common genes and DNA. Across this sample there are under 300,000 distinct CDR3 sequences, with 20% to 30% seen only once. Approximately 30% of the sample is taken by the ten largest. Sequencing was done on a sample of blood. The receptor source for this set is a middle-aged man with Graves' hyperthyroidism that later progressed to Graves' ophthalmopathy.

This clonotype has at least ten counts. The rearrangement joins TRBV24-1 to TRBJ2-2; possible D gene TRBD1, 5 bases. The CDR3 runs 16 residues. The germline CDR1 and CDR2 sequences are KGHDR and SFDVKD. The V and J ends lost 6 bases and 4 bases respectively, with 17 bases between them. Here the CDR3 reads CATSSIGVRSTGELFF. In nucleotides, the CDR3 is TGTGCCACCAGTTCGATAGGGGTCCGGTCCACCGGGGAGCTGTTTTTT.

The chain recombines TRBV5-1 with TRBJ1-1; D gene ambiguous. The germline V gene has CDR1 SGHRS and CDR2 YFSETQ. The CDR3 covers 13 residues. Trimming cost V 2 bases and J 8 bases, with 13 bases left between them. CDR3 sequence reads: CASSFLATEEAFF. DNA of the CDR3: TGCGCCAGCAGCTTTTTGGCAACTGAGGAAGCTTTCTTT. The full variable domain, rest sourced from reference TRBV5-1 and TRBJ1-1, is KAGVTQTPRYLIKTRGQQVTLSCSPISGHRSVSWYQQTPGQGLQFLFEYFSETQRNKGNFPGRFSGRQFSNSRSEMNVSTLELGDSALYLCASSFLATEEAFFGQGTRLTVV.

Ten or more counts support this clonotype. J is TRBJ1-1 and V is TRBV5-1; TRBD1 matches 8 bases. CDR3 size: 17 residues. V lost 4 bases, J lost 2 bases, and 13 bases stayed unmatched. Looked up from germline, CDR1 is SGHRS and CDR2 is YFSETQ. The CDR3 DNA reads as TGCGCCAGCAGCACAAACCCCAGGACAGGGAGAAACACTGAAGCTTTCTTT. This gives the protein CASSTNPRTGRNTEAFF.

In its sample, this clonotype was seen a few times. V usage is TRBV6-2 or TRBV6-3 and J usage is TRBJ1-1; D perhaps matches TRBD1 (5 bases). The CDR3 is made up of 12 amino acids. CDR1 and CDR2 (germline): MNHEY, SVGEGT. The V end lost 10 bases, the J end lost 0 bases, and 9 bases lay between the germline ends. CDR3 DNA sequence: TGTGCCACGACAGAAATGAACACTGAAGCTTTCTTT. Its translation: CATTEMNTEAFF.

This clonotype was detected only once. The rearrangement links TRBV19 to TRBJ2-7; 8 nucleotides line up with TRBD2. The ends lost 5 bases at V and 4 bases at J; junction bases unmatched: 10. The CDR3 covers 15 residues. Germline V gene data show CDR1 as LNHDA and CDR2 as SQIVND (reference sequence). This chain's CDR3 is CASSAALAVGYEQYF. Written as DNA, the CDR3 is TGTGCCAGTAGTGCCGCACTAGCGGTTGGTTACGAGCAGTACTTC.

Ten or more counts support this clonotype. The chain is built from TRBV29-1 and TRBJ2-7; TRBD1 matches 10 bases. The germline CDR1 and CDR2 sequences are SQVTM and ANQGSEA. V gave up 3 bases and J gave up 5 bases; unmatched junction bases: 4. The CDR3 runs to 13 residues. CDR3 region: CSVEGQGSDEQYF. DNA for the CDR3: TGCAGCGTTGAGGGACAGGGGAGCGACGAGCAGTACTTC.

The genes are TRBV12-3 or TRBV12-4 and TRBJ1-2; D is ambiguous. The V gene lost 6 bases and the J gene lost 7 bases, with 9 bases spanning the gap. This CDR3 is 11 amino acids long. The CDR3, as DNA: TGTGCCAGCAGCTTTGAGAGTGGCTACACCTTC. Amino acid sequence: CASSFESGYTF.

The J gene is TRBJ2-5, the V gene TRBV20-1, with D perhaps TRBD2 (6 bases). Trimming removed 1 base at V and 5 bases at J, with 8 bases between. Looked up from germline, CDR1 is DFQATT and CDR2 is SNEGSKA (reference sequence). The CDR3 is 12 amino acids. This CDR3 reads CSARATSETQYF. CDR3 nucleotides: TGCAGTGCTAGAGCCACTAGCGAGACCCAGTACTTC.

This clonotype was counted at least ten times. This chain connects TRBV6-4 to TRBJ2-3, with 11 positions matching TRBD2. Trimming removed 2 bases from V and 0 bases from J; junction bases left unmatched: 1. The CDR3 sequence is 16 residues long. Germline V CDR1 and CDR2: MRHNA, SNTAGT. The CDR3: CASSDGTSGSTDTQYF. The CDR3 bases are TGTGCCAGCAGTGACGGGACTAGCGGTAGCACAGATACGCAGTATTTT.

This clonotype has ten or more counts. The rearrangement uses TRBV25-1 and TRBJ2-7; D unresolved. Germline V gene lookup returns CDR1 MGHDK and CDR2 SYGVNS. This CDR3 contains 13 residues. The ends were cut back, 3 bases at V and 3 bases at J, with 9 bases in the middle. This CDR3 reads CASSEWKNYEQYF. In DNA form, the CDR3 reads TGTGCCAGCAGTGAGTGGAAAAACTACGAGCAGTACTTC.

This clonotype was detected many times. V and J are TRBV28 and TRBJ1-2; maybe TRBD1 (6 bases). Per the germline V gene, CDR1 is MDHEN and CDR2 is SYDVKM. The CDR3 consists of 13 residues. V lost 6 bases, J lost 4 bases, and 12 bases lay in between. The CDR3 spells CASRGGIGYGYTF. The CDR3 nucleotides read TGTGCCAGCAGAGGGGGGATCGGCTATGGCTACACCTTC.

This clonotype was seen at least ten times. The chain combines TRBV6-5 with TRBJ2-7; TRBD2 agrees at 10 bases. Looked up from germline, CDR1 is MNHEY and CDR2 is SVGAGI. Unmatched junction bases numbered 6, after V lost 4 bases and J lost 3 bases. The CDR3 spans 15 residues. DNA for the CDR3: TGTGCCAGCAGTTGGTCTAGCGGGAGTTTCTACGAGCAGTACTTC. This translates into CASSWSSGSFYEQYF.

This clonotype has ten or more counts. V and J are TRBV18 and TRBJ1-5; 7 nucleotides agree with TRBD1. After removal of 6 bases from V and 0 bases from J, the junction contained 8 bases not matched to a gene. CDR3 length: 16 amino acids. Germline-derived CDR1 and CDR2 are KGHSH and LQKENI. CDR3 region: CASSLTGEYSNQPQHF. CDR3 bases: TGTGCCAGCTCTCTAACAGGGGAATATAGCAATCAGCCCCAGCATTTT. The whole variable domain, remainder taken from reference TRBV18 and TRBJ1-5, is NAGVMQNPRHLVRRRGQEARLRCSPMKGHSHVYWYRQLPEEGLKFMVYLQKENIIDESGMPKERFSAEFPKEGPSILRIQQVVRGDSAAYFCASSLTGEYSNQPQHFGDGTRLSIL.

This clonotype was detected ten times or more. The rearrangement joins TRBV12-3 or TRBV12-4 to TRBJ2-5, with TRBD2 matching over 11 bases. The CDR3 consists of 14 residues. Losses at the gene ends were 3 bases for V and 3 bases for J; bases not matched to a gene: 0. CDR3 coding DNA: TGTGCCAGCAGTTTTAGCGGGAGGGAAGAGACCCAGTACTTC. Translated: CASSFSGREETQYF.

This rearrangement joins TRBV20-1 to TRBJ2-7; 12 bases match TRBD2. This CDR3 spans 15 amino acids. J lost 5 bases, V lost 6 bases, and 11 bases had no gene match. CDR1 is DFQATT, CDR2 SNEGSKA, per germline (reference sequence). The CDR3: CSAGRPSGGANEQYF. The CDR3 nucleotides read TGCAGTGCCGGGAGACCTAGCGGGGGGGCCAACGAGCAGTACTTC.